Listed below are T cell receptor beta chains from one sample, sequenced in a study of OX40 agonist ivuxolimab in advanced cancers. Sequenced by immunoSEQ multiplex PCR; TCRdb stores in-frame clones only, minus some. The profile shows 39,000 or so clones, roughly nine tenths of them singletons. Specimen: CD4+ or CD8+ T cells sorted from blood, collected in a trial of the OX40 agonist ivuxolimab. These receptors were obtained from an adult with an advanced solid tumor such as melanoma, head and neck, liver or kidney cancer. Both conserved end residues are part of each CDR3. The order of the fields is J gene, clone size, D gene, V gene, CDR3 protein, CDR3 DNA. A D gene is named only where the DNA matches it firmly. Clone size is shown for a subset of rows, as once, few, many or a class of expanded clone.

j_gene: TRBJ1-1
abundance: NA
d_gene: NA
v_gene: TRBV18
CDR3aa: CASSPAGLNTEAFF
CDR3nt: TGTGCCAGCTCACCAGCGGGGCTGAACACTGAAGCTTTCTTT

j_gene: TRBJ1-2
abundance: once
d_gene: NA
v_gene: TRBV7-2
CDR3aa: CASSLGRGIDGYTF
CDR3nt: TGTGCCAGCAGCTTAGGACGGGGGATCGATGGCTACACCTTC

j_gene: TRBJ2-3
abundance: NA
d_gene: NA
v_gene: TRBV19
CDR3aa: CASSIGQASPDTQYF
CDR3nt: TGTGCCAGTAGTATTGGGCAGGCTTCACCAGATACGCAGTATTTT

j_gene: TRBJ1-6
abundance: NA
d_gene: NA
v_gene: TRBV7-2
CDR3aa: CASSFGSTNSPLHF
CDR3nt: TGTGCCAGCAGCTTCGGCTCCACGAATTCACCCCTCCACTTT

j_gene: TRBJ2-2
abundance: NA
d_gene: TRBD2
v_gene: TRBV7-2
CDR3aa: CASSSRAGPHTGELFF
CDR3nt: TGTGCCAGCAGCTCGCGAGCGGGGCCGCACACCGGGGAGCTGTTTTTT

j_gene: TRBJ2-5
abundance: NA
d_gene: NA
v_gene: TRBV5-8
CDR3aa: CASSHRSNRETQYF
CDR3nt: TGTGCCAGCAGTCACCGATCGAATCGGGAGACCCAGTACTTC

j_gene: TRBJ1-4
abundance: NA
d_gene: TRBD1
v_gene: TRBV19
CDR3aa: CASTPGTGRPNEKLFF
CDR3nt: TGTGCCAGTACCCCCGGGACAGGCCGCCCTAATGAAAAACTGTTTTTT

j_gene: TRBJ1-4
abundance: NA
d_gene: TRBD1
v_gene: TRBV14
CDR3aa: CASSQRDRVNEKLFF
CDR3nt: TGTGCCAGCAGCCAAAGGGACAGGGTGAACGAAAAACTGTTTTTT

j_gene: TRBJ2-3
abundance: NA
d_gene: NA
v_gene: TRBV7-3
CDR3aa: CASSAVGGSDTQYF
CDR3nt: TGTGCCAGCAGTGCCGTTGGGGGATCAGATACGCAGTATTTT

j_gene: TRBJ1-6
abundance: NA
d_gene: NA
v_gene: TRBV7-9
CDR3aa: CASSLLGESNSPLHF
CDR3nt: TGTGCCAGCAGCTTACTAGGAGAAAGTAATTCACCCCTCCACTTT

j_gene: TRBJ2-1
abundance: NA
d_gene: NA
v_gene: TRBV6-5
CDR3aa: CATYPTGGHNEQFF
CDR3nt: TGTGCCACCTACCCCACAGGAGGGCACAATGAGCAGTTCTTC

j_gene: TRBJ1-2
abundance: NA
d_gene: TRBD1
v_gene: TRBV5-1
CDR3aa: CASSSDRGNGYTF
CDR3nt: TGCGCCAGCAGCTCGGACAGGGGAAACGGCTACACCTTC

j_gene: TRBJ2-3
abundance: NA
d_gene: TRBD2
v_gene: TRBV5-4
CDR3aa: CASSSPGLAGGSTDTQYF
CDR3nt: TGTGCCAGCAGCTCCCCTGGACTAGCGGGGGGAAGCACAGATACGCAGTATTTT

j_gene: TRBJ1-1
abundance: NA
d_gene: NA
v_gene: TRBV2
CDR3aa: CASSAENAFF
CDR3nt: TGTGCCAGCAGTGCTGAAAATGCTTTCTTT

j_gene: TRBJ1-5
abundance: NA
d_gene: TRBD1
v_gene: TRBV19
CDR3aa: CASSPDRVANQPQHF
CDR3nt: TGTGCCAGTAGTCCGGACAGGGTGGCAAATCAGCCCCAGCATTTT

j_gene: TRBJ2-5
abundance: NA
d_gene: TRBD2
v_gene: TRBV18
CDR3aa: CASSPPSGGEETQYF
CDR3nt: TGTGCCAGCTCACCACCTAGCGGGGGGGAAGAGACCCAGTACTTC

j_gene: TRBJ1-3
abundance: NA
d_gene: NA
v_gene: TRBV9
CDR3aa: CASSVDPASGNTIYF
CDR3nt: TGTGCCAGCAGCGTAGATCCAGCCTCTGGAAACACCATATATTTT

j_gene: TRBJ1-1
abundance: NA
d_gene: TRBD1
v_gene: TRBV19
CDR3aa: CASSLQGRDTEAFF
CDR3nt: TGTGCCAGTAGTTTACAGGGGAGGGACACTGAAGCTTTCTTT

j_gene: TRBJ1-2
abundance: NA
d_gene: NA
v_gene: TRBV6-1
CDR3aa: CASSDSSLSPFYGYTF
CDR3nt: TGTGCCAGCAGTGACAGTTCCCTCTCTCCTTTCTATGGCTACACCTTC

j_gene: TRBJ1-5
abundance: NA
d_gene: NA
v_gene: TRBV6-6
CDR3aa: CASSYGAGKGNQPQHF
CDR3nt: TGTGCCAGCAGTTACGGGGCAGGGAAGGGCAATCAGCCCCAGCATTTT

j_gene: TRBJ2-1
abundance: NA
d_gene: NA
v_gene: TRBV7-9
CDR3aa: CASSLASREQFF
CDR3nt: TGTGCCAGCAGCTTAGCGTCCCGCGAGCAGTTCTTC

j_gene: TRBJ1-1
abundance: few
d_gene: NA
v_gene: TRBV7-9
CDR3aa: CASSFGNTEAFF
CDR3nt: TGTGCCAGCAGCTTCGGGAACACTGAAGCTTTCTTT

j_gene: TRBJ1-1
abundance: NA
d_gene: NA
v_gene: TRBV6-1
CDR3aa: CASSEAHGIRAFF
CDR3nt: TGTGCCAGCAGTGAAGCGCATGGTATAAGAGCTTTCTTT

j_gene: TRBJ2-1
abundance: NA
d_gene: NA
v_gene: TRBV19
CDR3aa: CASSRDVAYNEQFF
CDR3nt: TGTGCCAGTAGTAGGGACGTGGCCTACAATGAGCAGTTCTTC

j_gene: TRBJ1-1
abundance: NA
d_gene: NA
v_gene: TRBV18
CDR3aa: CASCLRGASNTEAFF
CDR3nt: TGTGCCAGCTGCCTACGGGGGGCATCTAACACTGAAGCTTTCTTT

j_gene: TRBJ2-7
abundance: NA
d_gene: NA
v_gene: TRBV7-2
CDR3aa: CASSSSFYEQYF
CDR3nt: TGTGCCAGCAGCTCTAGCTTCTACGAGCAGTACTTC

j_gene: TRBJ2-7
abundance: NA
d_gene: TRBD2
v_gene: TRBV4-3
CDR3aa: CASSQVSRGVYEQYF
CDR3nt: TGCGCCAGCAGCCAAGTGAGTCGGGGGGTCTACGAGCAGTACTTC

j_gene: TRBJ2-2
abundance: once
d_gene: NA
v_gene: TRBV9
CDR3aa: CASSVPNGELFF
CDR3nt: TGTGCCAGCAGCGTACCTAACGGGGAGCTGTTTTTT

j_gene: TRBJ2-3
abundance: few
d_gene: NA
v_gene: TRBV11-3
CDR3aa: CASSLSGLLTDTQYF
CDR3nt: TGTGCCAGCAGCTTGTCAGGACTTCTCACAGATACGCAGTATTTT

j_gene: TRBJ1-4
abundance: NA
d_gene: NA
v_gene: TRBV11-1
CDR3aa: CASPSPGQRNEKLFF
CDR3nt: TGTGCCAGCCCCTCCCCCGGACAGCGTAATGAAAAACTGTTTTTT

j_gene: TRBJ1-1
abundance: NA
d_gene: TRBD1
v_gene: TRBV29-1
CDR3aa: CSVKNTGTENTEAFF
CDR3nt: TGCAGCGTTAAAAATACCGGGACAGAGAACACTGAAGCTTTCTTT

j_gene: TRBJ2-7
abundance: once
d_gene: NA
v_gene: TRBV7-2
CDR3aa: CASSLGPTPEQYF
CDR3nt: TGTGCCAGCAGCTTAGGACCAACCCCCGAGCAGTACTTC